This T cell receptor (beta chain) was recorded in a study of cytomegalovirus exposure and HLA in healthy donors. Findings of the study overall: Reportedly, diagnosis of cytomegalovirus status by the classifier showed high specificity and sensitivity.

This clone has a handful of counts. What it recognizes is unknown. The CDR3 is 15 amino acids. From germline, CDR1 is SGHAT and CDR2 FQNNGV. V gave up 3 bases and J gave up 5 bases; unmatched junction bases: 7. The PCR ran on 60 Vbeta and 13 Jbeta primers. Sequencing was performed with immunoSEQ multiplex PCR; in TCRdb, only in-frame clones are kept and a portion is missing. The sample consists of around 150,000 clones, less than 9.5% of them appearing once. The sequenced sample consisted of PBMCs. The chain employs TRBV11-2 and TRBJ2-7; TRBD1 matches 10 bases. This receptor was taken from a male donor in good health and CMV-seronegative. The CDR3 DNA sequence: TGTGCCAGCAGCTTTCCGGGACAGGGGAACGACGAGCAGTACTTC. Translated: CASSFPGQGNDEQYF.